What follows are 4 T cell receptor beta chains derived from one specimen sequenced in a study of technical replicates of blood from a few donors. Assay used: immunoSEQ multiplex PCR; TCRdb lists only in-frame clones, some missing. Of more than 9,000 clones in the sample, around 94% were seen once. Sequencing used PBMCs. All receptors come from a human donor in good health.

V is TRBV7-9 and J is TRBJ1-1; TRBD1 matches at 7 bases. The CDR3 sequence is 15 residues long. V lost 2 bases to trimming and J lost 3 bases; unmatched junction nucleotides: 6. CDR1 is SEHNR and CDR2 is FQNEAQ in the germline V gene (reference sequence). CDR3 nucleotide sequence: TGTGCCAGCAGCTTAAGAGGGGGCGGGGACACTGAAGCTTTCTTT. This sequence encodes CASSLRGGGDTEAFF.

With respect to this clone: The junction and the germline gene differ at one end; a read error may be behind it. CDR3 region: CASSVGVKTEAFF. The CDR3 nucleotides read TGTGCCAGCAGTGTAGGGGTGAAAACTGAAGCTTTCTTT. V is TRBV2 and J is TRBJ1-1; weak D call: TRBD1 (5 bases). Germline-derived CDR1 and CDR2 are SNHLY and FYNNEI. CDR3 length: 13 residues.

This clone has only one observation. J is TRBJ2-2 and V is TRBV7-9; the match to TRBD2 covers 12 bases. The V segment lost 5 bases and the J segment 4 bases; nucleotides outside the gene matches: 5. The CDR3 has 16 amino acids. Germline CDR1 is SEHNR and CDR2 is FQNEAQ (reference sequence). DNA for the CDR3: TGTGCCAGCAGCGAGCTAGCGGGAGGGAGCACCGGGGAGCTGTTTTTT. The encoded protein is CASSELAGGSTGELFF.

This rearrangement joins TRBV5-6 to TRBJ2-7; 8 nucleotides align to TRBD2. This CDR3 is built from 15 residues. J was trimmed by 1 base and V by 5 bases; bases with no gene match: 8. Germline CDR1 reads SGHDT; CDR2 reads YYEEEE. In nucleotides, the CDR3 is TGTGCCAGCAGTTCGGCTAGCGGGTTGTCCTACGAGCAGTACTTC. It specifies CASSSASGLSYEQYF.